This entry lists 27 T cell receptor beta chains sequenced from one sample in a study of blood T cell repertoires in COVID-19. The repertoire was sequenced with immunoSEQ multiplex PCR; TCRdb's copy has only in-frame clones and lacks some. In the table there are about 300,000 clones, around 90% of which are singletons. Sequenced: PBMCs or T cells enriched from blood (not recorded which). These receptors were collected from a man between 60 and 75 years old who had recovered from COVID-19.

This rearrangement joins TRBV5-4 to TRBJ2-2, with TRBD1 as a possible D gene (5 bases). Trimming shortened V by 0 bases and J by 1 base, and 7 bases separated the two germline ends. This CDR3 spans 15 amino acids. Per germline, CDR1 SGHNT and CDR2 YYREEE (reference sequence). CDR3 DNA: TGTGCCAGCAGCTTGGGTCAGGGGAACACCGGGGAGCTGTTTTTT. This translates into CASSLGQGNTGELFF.

The CDR3 is CASSYKFHGYTF. As DNA, the CDR3 is TGTGCCAGCAGTTATAAATTCCATGGCTACACCTTC. This sequence joins TRBV6-5 and TRBJ1-2; no reliable D call. This CDR3 spans 12 amino acids. Germline values: CDR1 MNHEY, CDR2 SVGAGI. Trimming shortened V by 3 bases and J by 6 bases, and 8 bases separated the two germline ends.

The CDR3 coding sequence is TGCGCCAGCAGCTTGTTAGGACTAGCGGGCACAGATACGCAGTATTTT. Protein sequence: CASSLLGLAGTDTQYF. The chain uses TRBV5-1 and TRBJ2-3; TRBD2 aligns across 10 bases. Germline loops: CDR1 SGHRS, CDR2 YFSETQ. The CDR3 loop spans 16 amino acids. Losses at the gene ends were 1 base for V and 1 base for J; bases not matched to a gene: 3.

V gene TRBV7-9 combines with J gene TRBJ1-2, with a possible D match to TRBD1 (6 bases). With 5 bases removed from V and 8 bases from J, the gap between germline ends came to 18 bases. This CDR3 is built from 14 residues. CDR1 is SEHNR and CDR2 is FQNEAQ in the germline V gene (reference sequence). This CDR3 is CASSQTLSGGGYTF. The CDR3 DNA follows: TGTGCCAGCAGCCAAACCCTTAGTGGGGGCGGCTACACCTTC.

The V gene is TRBV6-7, the J gene TRBJ1-5, with D possibly matching TRBD1 (5 bases). TRBV6-7 is classed as an ORF, of uncertain function. With 2 bases removed from V and 0 bases from J, the gap between germline ends came to 17 bases. CDR3 length: 18 amino acids. CDR3 loop: CASSYGPSSRDSNQPQHF. The DNA of the CDR3 is TGTGCCAGCAGTTACGGCCCTAGTAGCAGGGATAGCAATCAGCCCCAGCATTTT.

The genes are TRBV5-1 and TRBJ2-3; TRBD1 aligns across 7 bases. V shed 1 base and J 0 bases; nucleotides not matched to a gene: 2. The CDR3 extends over 15 amino acids. Germline V gene lookup returns CDR1 SGHRS and CDR2 YFSETQ. The CDR3 spells CASSLQGDSTDTQYF. The CDR3 bases are TGCGCCAGCAGCTTGCAGGGGGATAGCACAGATACGCAGTATTTT.

The V gene is TRBV5-1, the J gene TRBJ1-1; a possible D gene is TRBD1 (6 bases). The CDR3 length is 15 residues. CDR1 SGHRS and CDR2 YFSETQ come from the germline V gene. V dropped 7 bases and J dropped 4 bases, with 20 bases sitting between them. For the CDR3, the DNA is TGCGCCAGCGGGATCACAGGGCAGGCGATCACTGAAGCTTTCTTT. Its translation is CASGITGQAITEAFF.

The genes are TRBV2 and TRBJ2-7, with TRBD1 matching over 10 bases. This CDR3 has 14 residues. V was pared by 5 bases and J by 5 bases, with 6 bases of the junction left unmatched. Germline lookup yields CDR1 SNHLY and CDR2 FYNNEI. CDR3 nucleotide sequence: TGTGCCAGCAGTACCGACAGGGGGCAGGACGAGCAGTACTTC. The encoded protein is CASSTDRGQDEQYF.

The rearrangement uses TRBV5-1 and TRBJ2-2; 15 nucleotides agree with TRBD2. This CDR3 spans 17 amino acids. The germline CDR1 and CDR2 sequences are SGHRS and YFSETQ. Trimming took 4 bases from V and 6 from J; bases not matched to a gene: 7. CDR3 region: CASSLGLAGGSAGELFF. CDR3 nucleotide sequence: TGCGCCAGCAGCCTGGGACTAGCGGGAGGAAGCGCCGGGGAGCTGTTTTTT.

DNA for the CDR3: TGCGCCAGCTTCCTACCGACAGGGGGCCTTACAACTAATGAAAAACTGTTTTTT. This sequence encodes CASFLPTGGLTTNEKLFF. The chain is built from TRBV5-1 and TRBJ1-4, with 10 positions matching TRBD1. Looked up from germline, CDR1 is SGHRS and CDR2 is YFSETQ. The CDR3 covers 18 residues. The ends lost 7 bases at V and 0 bases at J; junction bases unmatched: 12.

The chain is built from TRBV5-1 and TRBJ1-5; no clear D. The germline gives CDR1 SGHRS, CDR2 YFSETQ. This CDR3 comprises 13 residues. V was trimmed by 1 base and J by 11 bases, leaving 13 bases between them. In nucleotides, the CDR3 is TGCGCCAGCAGCTTGTCGGGAGGAGGTACCCAGCATTTT. Translation gives CASSLSGGGTQHF.

This clone was observed a few times. The genes are TRBV27 and TRBJ2-2; 8 nucleotides match TRBD2. The CDR3 contains 18 residues. Germline loops: CDR1 MNHEY, CDR2 SMNVEV (reference sequence). V trimming: 2 bases; J trimming: 0 bases; junction bases outside the gene matches: 8. The CDR3 bases are TGTGCCAGCAGTTTACGGGTAACTAGCGGATCGAACACCGGGGAGCTGTTTTTT. It translates to CASSLRVTSGSNTGELFF.

The genes are TRBV7-2 and TRBJ2-1; TRBD2 agrees at 11 bases. V was clipped by 5 bases and J by 2 bases; unmatched bases: 5. CDR1 SGHTA and CDR2 FQGNSA come from the germline V gene. CDR3 length: 16 residues. The CDR3 here is CASSATSGGPYNEQFF. The DNA for the CDR3 is TGTGCCAGCAGCGCCACTAGCGGGGGTCCCTACAATGAGCAGTTCTTC.

In the case of this clone: The junction shows a germline mismatch at one end, possibly a read error. The chain recombines TRBV28 with TRBJ2-3; tentative D call: TRBD1 (5 bases). Germline lookup yields CDR1 MDHEN and CDR2 SYDVKM. The CDR3 has 12 amino acids. CDR3 loop: CASSFRTGTQYF. In DNA form, the CDR3 reads TGTGCCAGCAGTTTTCGCACAGGTACGCAGTATTTT.

This chain links TRBV15 with TRBJ2-7; 7 bases are shared with TRBD1. Germline V gives CDR1 LNHNV, CDR2 YYDKDF (reference sequence). The CDR3 runs to 14 residues. The V and J ends lost 5 bases and 5 bases, in that order; junction bases with no gene match: 9. DNA for the CDR3: TGTGCCACCAGCCCGGGACAGCCTGTAAACGAGCAGTACTTC. The encoded protein is CATSPGQPVNEQYF.

The rearrangement uses TRBV6-5 and TRBJ1-2; the D gene is possibly TRBD1 (5 bases). Trimming took 4 bases from V and 6 from J, leaving 18 bases between them. The CDR3 totals 15 residues. The germline V gene encodes CDR1 MNHEY and CDR2 SVGAGI. The CDR3 is CASSFSRVSPHGYTF. The CDR3 coding sequence is TGTGCCAGCAGTTTCTCCAGGGTTTCGCCGCATGGCTACACCTTC.

In this sample, this clone turned up once. The chain is built from TRBV11-2 and TRBJ2-7; 11 bases map to TRBD2. V shed 4 bases, J shed 4 bases, and the junction held 3 bases outside the gene matches. CDR1 and CDR2 (germline): SGHAT, FQNNGV. This CDR3 has 14 residues. The CDR3: CASSWTSGQYEQYF. The CDR3 region has the DNA TGTGCCAGCAGCTGGACTAGCGGGCAGTACGAGCAGTACTTC.

V is TRBV3-1 (or the pseudogene TRBV3-2) and J is TRBJ1-2; 11 bases align to TRBD1. Germline values: CDR1 LGHDT, CDR2 YNNKEL (reference sequence). The junction had 6 bases not matched to a gene; V was cut back by 3 bases and J by 6 bases. The CDR3 has 15 amino acids. The CDR3 nucleotides are TGTGCCAGCAGCCAGTTGGACAGGGGGCGGAATGGCTACACCTTC. This codes for CASSQLDRGRNGYTF.

The J gene is TRBJ2-7, the V gene TRBV30; the D gene is possibly TRBD1 (6 bases). The CDR3 consists of 14 residues. V gave up 3 bases and J gave up 4 bases, with 16 bases separating them. The V gene's germline CDR1 is GTSNPN and CDR2 SVGIG (reference sequence). CDR3 region: CAWRTGIGQYEQYF. The DNA of the CDR3 is TGTGCCTGGAGGACCGGGATAGGACAGTACGAGCAGTACTTC. The whole variable domain, filled in from reference TRBV30 and TRBJ2-7, reads SQTIHQWPATLVQPVGSPLSLECTVEGTSNPNLYWYRQAAGRGLQLLFYSVGIGQISSEVPQNLSASRPQDRQFILSSKKLLLSDSGFYLCAWRTGIGQYEQYFGPGTRLTVT.

The V and J genes are TRBV7-2 and TRBJ2-2; D is possibly TRBD1 (6 bases). The CDR3 is 16 residues long. Germline CDR1 is SGHTA and CDR2 is FQGNSA. V lost 6 bases and J 4 bases, leaving 18 bases between the germline ends. The CDR3 DNA reads TGTGCCAGCAGTCTTCAGCAGGGGCCGGGCACCGGGGAGCTGTTTTTT. As protein: CASSLQQGPGTGELFF.

This clone was found once. V usage is TRBV9 and J usage is TRBJ1-1; 10 bases agree with TRBD1. Losses at the gene ends were 4 bases for V and 5 bases for J; bases not matched to a gene: 2. The CDR3 extends over 13 amino acids. CDR1 is SGDLS, CDR2 YYNGEE, per germline. The CDR3 loop is CASSRQGATEAFF. Written as DNA, the CDR3 is TGTGCCAGCAGCAGACAGGGGGCGACTGAAGCTTTCTTT.

V and J are TRBV5-6 and TRBJ2-5; TRBD1 agrees at 8 bases. This CDR3 has 13 residues. The germline gives CDR1 SGHDT, CDR2 YYEEEE. Unmatched junction bases numbered 4, after V lost 4 bases and J lost 5 bases. The CDR3: CASSDRGRETQYF. As DNA, the CDR3 is TGTGCCAGCAGCGACAGGGGACGGGAGACCCAGTACTTC.

The V call is TRBV7-3, the J call TRBJ2-5; 8 nucleotides match TRBD2. After removal of 1 base from V and 4 bases from J, the junction contained 2 bases not matched to a gene. CDR1 is SGHTA, CDR2 FQGTGA, per germline. This CDR3 is 14 amino acids long. The DNA of the CDR3 is TGTGCCAGCAGCTTAATAGCGGGAACAGAGACCCAGTACTTC. This gives the protein CASSLIAGTETQYF. The variable domain in full, completed from reference TRBV7-3 and TRBJ2-5, reads GAGVSQTPSNKVTEKGKYVELRCDPISGHTALYWYRQSLGQGPEFLIYFQGTGAADDSGLPNDRFFAVRPEGSVSTLKIQRTERGDSAVYLCASSLIAGTETQYFGPGTRLLVL.

This chain joins TRBV7-9 and TRBJ2-1, with D maybe TRBD2 (5 bases). The CDR3 is 12 residues long. The V gene's germline CDR1 is SEHNR and CDR2 FQNEAQ (reference sequence). The ends were cut back, 11 bases at V and 4 bases at J, with 12 bases in the middle. This chain's CDR3 is CAYPGVYNEQFF. In nucleotides, the CDR3 is TGTGCCTATCCCGGGGTTTACAATGAGCAGTTCTTC.

This clone was seen only once. J is TRBJ2-5 and V is TRBV11-2; tentative D call: TRBD2 (6 bases). Germline CDR1 and CDR2: SGHAT and FQNNGV. The CDR3 has 14 residues. The V gene lost 5 bases and the J gene lost 5 bases, with 15 bases spanning the gap. The DNA for the CDR3 is TGTGCCAGCAGCGATCTCGGGAGTTTGGAGACCCAGTACTTC. Protein: CASSDLGSLETQYF.

The chain employs TRBV7-2 and TRBJ1-4; 8 nucleotides agree with TRBD1. This CDR3 is built from 15 residues. Germline V gene sequence: CDR1 SGHTA, CDR2 FQGNSA. The junction had 6 bases not matched to a gene; V was cut back by 5 bases and J by 4 bases. CDR3 protein: CASSPRTGSNEKLFF. The DNA of the CDR3 is TGTGCCAGCAGCCCGCGGACAGGGAGTAATGAAAAACTGTTTTTT.

This chain connects TRBV19 to TRBJ2-1; no definite D call. V was clipped by 9 bases and J by 4 bases, with 19 bases between them. The CDR3 loop spans 15 amino acids. Germline CDR1 and CDR2: LNHDA and SQIVND (reference sequence). The CDR3 nucleotides are TGTGCCAGCAAAATCTCCTCTGCGATATACAATGAGCAGTTCTTC. It codes for CASKISSAIYNEQFF.